This T cell receptor (beta chain) was sequenced in a study of T cell responses to AZD1222 COVID-19 vaccine. Profiled with immunoSEQ multiplex PCR; TCRdb holds only in-frame clones, not every one. Of about 110,000 clones listed, 87% were seen once; the top ten hold 3.2%. This clone was counted once. Its antigen is currently unknown. Study-wide points: Mapped onto spike, vaccine-associated CD4 TCRs spanned it and were dominant at 160-218 and 743-854.

Germline loops: CDR1 MDHEN, CDR2 SYDVKM. The ends were cut back, 5 bases at V and 3 bases at J, with 11 bases in the middle. There are 14 residues in the CDR3. The specimen was peripheral blood, collected on day 0 of AZD1222 vaccination. The TCR sequence derives from an adult in good health. The chain recombines TRBV28 with TRBJ1-5, with D perhaps matching TRBD1 (6 bases). The CDR3 region has the DNA TGTGCCAGCAGTGCGACAGGCACCAATCAGCCCCAGCATTTT. Translating gives CASSATGTNQPQHF.